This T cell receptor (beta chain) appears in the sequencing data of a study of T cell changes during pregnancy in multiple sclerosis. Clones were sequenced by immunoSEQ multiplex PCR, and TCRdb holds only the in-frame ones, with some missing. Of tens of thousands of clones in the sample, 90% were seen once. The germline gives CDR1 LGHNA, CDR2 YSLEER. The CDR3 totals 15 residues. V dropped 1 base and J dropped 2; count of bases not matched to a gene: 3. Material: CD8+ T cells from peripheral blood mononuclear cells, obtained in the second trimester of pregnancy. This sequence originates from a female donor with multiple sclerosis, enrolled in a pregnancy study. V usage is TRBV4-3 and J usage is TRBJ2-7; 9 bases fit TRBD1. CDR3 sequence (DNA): TGCGCCAGCAGCCAAGCTGGACAGGGGCCCTACGAGCAGTACTTC. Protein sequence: CASSQAGQGPYEQYF.